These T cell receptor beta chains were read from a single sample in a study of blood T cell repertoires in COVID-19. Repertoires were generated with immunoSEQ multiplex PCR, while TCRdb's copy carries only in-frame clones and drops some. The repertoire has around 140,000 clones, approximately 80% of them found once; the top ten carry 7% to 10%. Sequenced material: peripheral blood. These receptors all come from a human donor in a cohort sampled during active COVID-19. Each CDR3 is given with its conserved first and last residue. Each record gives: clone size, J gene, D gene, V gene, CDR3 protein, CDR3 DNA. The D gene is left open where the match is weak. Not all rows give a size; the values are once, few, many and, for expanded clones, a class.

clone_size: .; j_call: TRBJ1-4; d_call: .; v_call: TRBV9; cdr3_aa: CASSATPTNEKLFF; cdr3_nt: TGTGCCAGCAGCGCGACTCCAACTAATGAAAAACTGTTTTTT
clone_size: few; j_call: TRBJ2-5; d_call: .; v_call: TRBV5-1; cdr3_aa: CASSFPRAETQYF; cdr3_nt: TGCGCCAGCAGCTTCCCCAGGGCTGAGACCCAGTACTTC
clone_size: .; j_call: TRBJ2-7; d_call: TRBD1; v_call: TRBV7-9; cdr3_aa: CASSLEGQGGYEQYF; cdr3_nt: TGTGCCAGCAGCTTAGAGGGACAGGGAGGCTACGAGCAGTACTTC
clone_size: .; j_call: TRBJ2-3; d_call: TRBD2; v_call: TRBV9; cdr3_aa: CASSVASGRTSTDTQYF; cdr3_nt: TGTGCCAGCAGCGTGGCTAGCGGGAGGACTAGCACAGATACGCAGTATTTT
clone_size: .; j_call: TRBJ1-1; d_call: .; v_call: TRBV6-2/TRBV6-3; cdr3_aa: CASSYSRYGGDLGNTEAFF; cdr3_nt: TGTGCCAGCAGTTACTCGAGGTACGGAGGGGACCTCGGGAACACTGAAGCTTTCTTT
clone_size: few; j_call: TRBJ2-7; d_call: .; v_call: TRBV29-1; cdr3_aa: CSVDAGTGAYEQYF; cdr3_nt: TGCAGCGTTGACGCAGGGACGGGAGCGTACGAGCAGTACTTC
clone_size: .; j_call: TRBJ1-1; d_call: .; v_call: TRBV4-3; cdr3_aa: CASSPRGVGLTEAFF; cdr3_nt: TGCGCCAGCAGCCCACGCGGGGTGGGGCTGACTGAAGCTTTCTTT
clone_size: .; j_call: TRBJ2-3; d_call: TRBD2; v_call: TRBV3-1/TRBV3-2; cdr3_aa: CASSHPRTSGRGVTQYF; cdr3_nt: TGTGCCAGCAGCCATCCCCGGACTAGCGGGAGAGGGGTTACGCAGTATTTT
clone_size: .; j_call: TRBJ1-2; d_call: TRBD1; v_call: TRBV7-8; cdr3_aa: CASSRDRVNGYTF; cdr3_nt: TGTGCCAGCAGCCGTGACAGGGTTAATGGCTACACCTTC
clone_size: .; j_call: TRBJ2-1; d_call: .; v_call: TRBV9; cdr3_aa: CASSVGQAYNEQFF; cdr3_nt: TGTGCCAGCAGCGTAGGACAGGCCTACAATGAGCAGTTCTTC
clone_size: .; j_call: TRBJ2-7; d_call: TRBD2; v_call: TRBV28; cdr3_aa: CASSWEGKAYEQYF; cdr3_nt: TGTGCCAGCAGCTGGGAGGGCAAGGCCTACGAGCAGTACTTC
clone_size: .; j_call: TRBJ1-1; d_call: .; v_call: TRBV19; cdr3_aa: CASSIFQGNTEAFF; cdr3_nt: TGTGCCAGTAGTATCTTTCAGGGAAACACTGAAGCTTTCTTT
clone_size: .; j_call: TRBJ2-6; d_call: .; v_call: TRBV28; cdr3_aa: CASSYSGANVLTF; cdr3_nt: TGTGCCAGCAGCTACTCTGGGGCCAACGTCCTGACTTTC
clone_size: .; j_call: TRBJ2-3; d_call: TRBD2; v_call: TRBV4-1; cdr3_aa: CASSQWGGSTDTQYF; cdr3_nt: TGCGCCAGCAGCCAATGGGGAGGGAGCACAGATACGCAGTATTTT
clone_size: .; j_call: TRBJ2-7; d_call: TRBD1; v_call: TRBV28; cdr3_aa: CASSSVGRDRIYEQYF; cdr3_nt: TGTGCCAGCAGTTCAGTGGGCCGGGACAGGATCTACGAGCAGTACTTC
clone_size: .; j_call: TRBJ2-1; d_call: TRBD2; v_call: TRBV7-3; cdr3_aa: CASSVGTSGYNEQFF; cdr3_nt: TGTGCCAGCAGCGTCGGGACTAGCGGCTACAATGAGCAGTTCTTC
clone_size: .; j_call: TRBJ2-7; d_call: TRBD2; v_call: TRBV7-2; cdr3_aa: CASSLAEGGSEDEQYF; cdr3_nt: TGTGCCAGCAGCTTAGCAGAGGGCGGGAGTGAGGACGAGCAGTACTTC
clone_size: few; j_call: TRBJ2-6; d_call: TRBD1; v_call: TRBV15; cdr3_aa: CATSRDPGGAGANVLTF; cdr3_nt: TGTGCCACCAGCAGAGACCCAGGGGGCGCTGGGGCCAACGTCCTGACTTTC
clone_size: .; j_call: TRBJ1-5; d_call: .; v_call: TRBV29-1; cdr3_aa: CSVGVGGSNQPQHF; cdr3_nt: TGCAGCGTTGGGGTGGGGGGTAGCAATCAGCCCCAGCATTTT
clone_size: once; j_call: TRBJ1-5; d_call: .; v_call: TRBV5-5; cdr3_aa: CASRRARVNQPQHF; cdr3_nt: TGTGCCAGCAGAAGGGCCAGGGTCAATCAGCCCCAGCATTTT
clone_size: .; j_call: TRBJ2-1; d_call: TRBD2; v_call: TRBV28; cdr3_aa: CASSLRLAGYHNEQFF; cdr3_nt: TGTGCCAGCAGTTTAAGACTAGCGGGATATCACAATGAGCAGTTCTTC
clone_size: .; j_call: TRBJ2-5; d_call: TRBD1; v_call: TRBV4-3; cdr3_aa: CASSQDRVTGRAQYF; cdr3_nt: TGCGCCAGCAGCCAAGATAGAGTGACAGGGCGGGCCCAGTACTTC
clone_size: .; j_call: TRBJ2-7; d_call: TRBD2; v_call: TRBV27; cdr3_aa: CASSLRSSGTGEQYF; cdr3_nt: TGTGCCAGCAGTTTACGCTCTAGCGGGACGGGCGAGCAGTACTTC
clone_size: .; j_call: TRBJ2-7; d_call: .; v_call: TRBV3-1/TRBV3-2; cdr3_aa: CASSQGASTYEQYF; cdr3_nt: TGTGCCAGCAGCCAAGGGGCTAGCACCTACGAGCAGTACTTC
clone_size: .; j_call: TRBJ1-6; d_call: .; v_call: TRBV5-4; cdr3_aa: CASSLFGGSNSPLHF; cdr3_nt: TGTGCCAGCAGCCTCTTCGGGGGGAGTAATTCACCCCTCCACTTT
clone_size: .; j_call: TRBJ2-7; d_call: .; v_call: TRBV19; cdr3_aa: CASSIGARSYEQYF; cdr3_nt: TGTGCCAGTAGTATAGGCGCCCGCTCCTACGAGCAGTACTTC
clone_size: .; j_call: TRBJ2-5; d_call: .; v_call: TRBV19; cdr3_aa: CASSSRTGFLETQYF; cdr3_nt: TGTGCCAGTAGTTCCCGTACCGGGTTTCTGGAGACCCAGTACTTC
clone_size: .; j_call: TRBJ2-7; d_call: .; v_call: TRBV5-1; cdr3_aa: CASSLTGGGPYEQYF; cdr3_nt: TGCGCCAGCAGCTTGACAGGGGGAGGGCCCTACGAGCAGTACTTC
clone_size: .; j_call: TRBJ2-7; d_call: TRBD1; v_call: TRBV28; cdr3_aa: CASTDRGRDEQYF; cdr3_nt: TGTGCCAGCACTGACAGGGGGCGCGACGAGCAGTACTTC
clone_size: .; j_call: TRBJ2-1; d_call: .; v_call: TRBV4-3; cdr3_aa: CASSQVLLAEANNEQFF; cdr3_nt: TGCGCCAGCAGCCAAGTGTTGTTGGCAGAGGCTAACAATGAGCAGTTCTTC
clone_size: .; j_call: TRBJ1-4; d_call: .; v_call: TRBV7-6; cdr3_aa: CASSPFGGASNEKLFF; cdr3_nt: TGTGCCAGCAGCCCGTTTGGGGGGGCGTCTAATGAAAAACTGTTTTTT